A selection of T cell receptor beta chains follows, all from one sample in a study of PD-L1 blockade in urothelial cancer. Clones were read by immunoSEQ multiplex PCR, and TCRdb kept only the in-frame ones, dropping some. This table has some 120,000 clones, around 85% appearing once. Here the sequenced sample was PBMCs, taken around atezolizumab (anti-PD-L1) treatment. The receptors stem from a man aged 50-59 years with urothelial cancer. Both conserved end residues are part of each CDR3. Fields, in order: D gene, J gene, V gene, CDR3 protein. The D gene is left open where the match is weak.

TRBD2 | TRBJ2-5 | TRBV7-7 | CASSLALAGGRGTQYF
TRBD2 | TRBJ2-1 | TRBV28 | CASSSISGSYRNEQFF
TRBD1 | TRBJ1-6 | TRBV7-8 | CASSPGQGRSPLHF
- | TRBJ1-2 | TRBV20-1 | CSAIKDSAYTF
- | TRBJ2-4 | TRBV4-1 | CASSLEQGAKNIQYF
TRBD1 | TRBJ1-2 | TRBV9 | CASSATGQGAGGYTF
TRBD2 | TRBJ2-7 | TRBV7-2 | CASSPEVGGPYEQYF
- | TRBJ2-3 | TRBV9 | CASSPREGAENTQYF
TRBD2 | TRBJ2-1 | TRBV2 | CASRAGTSGWDEQFF
- | TRBJ1-1 | TRBV28 | CASMSRSIVGQGGIEAFF
TRBD1 | TRBJ1-2 | TRBV30 | CAWSPGQFYGYTF
TRBD1 | TRBJ1-5 | TRBV19 | CASKSTDRGNQPQHF
- | TRBJ2-3 | TRBV7-9 | CASSLDIARGKMGTDTQYF
TRBD2 | TRBJ2-7 | TRBV4-2 | CASSGREVKVNEQYF
TRBD1 | TRBJ2-3 | TRBV27 | CASSLVRGRMDTQYF
- | TRBJ2-3 | TRBV7-2 | CASSLPGGGPTDTQYF
TRBD1 | TRBJ2-5 | TRBV30 | CAWGTGRLGETQYF
TRBD2 | TRBJ2-2 | TRBV7-2 | CASSLSGSRYTGELFF
TRBD2 | TRBJ2-7 | TRBV7-3 | CASSIGTSGIAEQYF
TRBD1 | TRBJ1-2 | TRBV2 | CASSEQGAGNGYTF
- | TRBJ1-5 | TRBV5-6 | CASSWGGDSNQPQHF
TRBD1 | TRBJ1-5 | TRBV29-1 | CSVGDRGKNQPQHF
TRBD2 | TRBJ2-5 | TRBV18 | CASSPPGLAGETQYF
TRBD2 | TRBJ2-7 | TRBV5-4 | CASSHTSGRYEQYF
- | TRBJ1-1 | TRBV2 | CASRPEGVTEAFF
- | TRBJ2-7 | TRBV7-6 | CASRPRDNYEQYF
- | TRBJ2-7 | TRBV18 | CASSPPSGRSSYEQYF
TRBD1 | TRBJ1-2 | TRBV2 | CASRSDRAEGYGYTF
TRBD1 | TRBJ2-5 | TRBV27 | CASNRLGQGEGETQYF